This entry describes one T cell receptor (beta chain). Germline V gene data show CDR1 as MNHEY and CDR2 as SMNVEV (reference sequence). The germline V and J ends were trimmed by 1 base and 2 bases, with 7 bases remaining between them. The CDR3 totals 14 residues. This sample was taken from a study of shared clonotypes between healthy human individuals. Study information: A couple of women and a few men aged 18 to 49 made up the donors.

About 280 ng DNA, tens of thousands of T cell genomes, went into unsorted PBMC replicate PCRs. Clones were read by immunoSEQ multiplex PCR, and TCRdb kept only the in-frame ones, dropping some. The repertoire holds a few hundred thousand clones, with roughly three quarters as singletons. This clonotype originated in a woman in her thirties or forties in good health. Some clones in this sample may be carry-over from other donors' samples. This chain connects TRBV27 to TRBJ2-3; the D gene is possibly TRBD1 (6 bases). Sequenced material: PBMCs. CDR3 protein: CASSLWDNTDTQYF. CDR3 DNA sequence: TGTGCCAGCAGTTTATGGGACAACACAGATACGCAGTATTTT.